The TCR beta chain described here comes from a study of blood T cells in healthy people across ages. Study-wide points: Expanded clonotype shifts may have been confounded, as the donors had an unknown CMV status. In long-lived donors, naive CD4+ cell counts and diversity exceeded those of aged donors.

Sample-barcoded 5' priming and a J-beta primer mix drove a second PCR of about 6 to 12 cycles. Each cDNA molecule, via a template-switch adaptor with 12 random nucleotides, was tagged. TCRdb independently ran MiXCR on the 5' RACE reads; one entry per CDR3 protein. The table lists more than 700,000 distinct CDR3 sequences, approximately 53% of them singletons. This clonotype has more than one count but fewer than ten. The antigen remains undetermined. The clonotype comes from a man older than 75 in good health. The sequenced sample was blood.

CDR3 sequence: CASSQDGQGAYGYTF. Written as DNA, the CDR3 is TGCGCCAGCAGCCAAGACGGACAGGGGGCCTATGGCTACACCTTC. J is TRBJ1-2 and V is TRBV5-1, with 11 nucleotides matching TRBD1. With V trimmed by 4 bases and J by 4 bases, 6 bases remained unmatched. This CDR3 spans 15 amino acids. CDR1 SGHRS and CDR2 YFSETQ come from the germline V gene.